The rows below give T cell receptor beta chains drawn from one sample of a study of blood T cell repertoires in COVID-19. The data were produced by immunoSEQ multiplex PCR, yet TCRdb's version contains in-frame clones alone and is incomplete. Among roughly 140,000 clones listed, around 82% were seen once. The specimen was peripheral blood. The receptors originated from a woman in her forties or fifties with acute or convalescent COVID-19. The CDR3 runs from the conserved cysteine through the conserved F or W.

V	J	CDR3
TRBV7-9	TRBJ1-2	CASSYETGTHGYTF
TRBV11-2	TRBJ2-1	CASSLAGLVGEQFF
TRBV5-1	TRBJ2-2	CASSLRPGDTGELFF
TRBV23-1	TRBJ1-1	CASKDRENTEAFF
TRBV9	TRBJ2-3	CASSQERGAPDTQYF
TRBV18	TRBJ1-3	CASSPLAQSITGNTIYF
TRBV7-2	TRBJ2-1	CASTIGVFNEQFF
TRBV7-2	TRBJ2-1	CASRTGGPLNEQFF
TRBV4-3	TRBJ2-7	CASRQIGGNEQYF
TRBV7-7	TRBJ2-1	CASSLGGSDRGFSHEQFF
TRBV6-4	TRBJ2-1	CASSVHPGQGSNEQFF
TRBV29-1	TRBJ2-7	CSVGRTGSYEQYF
TRBV7-2	TRBJ1-1	CASTPNNRNTEAFF
TRBV7-8	TRBJ1-1	CASNPPSEGAAEAFF
TRBV5-5	TRBJ2-3	CASSGDTQYF
TRBV3-1/TRBV3-2	TRBJ2-7	CASSQGVQGAYEQYF
TRBV19	TRBJ1-1	CASSIGALDTEAFF
TRBV29-1	TRBJ1-3	CSVSIDFSGNTIYF